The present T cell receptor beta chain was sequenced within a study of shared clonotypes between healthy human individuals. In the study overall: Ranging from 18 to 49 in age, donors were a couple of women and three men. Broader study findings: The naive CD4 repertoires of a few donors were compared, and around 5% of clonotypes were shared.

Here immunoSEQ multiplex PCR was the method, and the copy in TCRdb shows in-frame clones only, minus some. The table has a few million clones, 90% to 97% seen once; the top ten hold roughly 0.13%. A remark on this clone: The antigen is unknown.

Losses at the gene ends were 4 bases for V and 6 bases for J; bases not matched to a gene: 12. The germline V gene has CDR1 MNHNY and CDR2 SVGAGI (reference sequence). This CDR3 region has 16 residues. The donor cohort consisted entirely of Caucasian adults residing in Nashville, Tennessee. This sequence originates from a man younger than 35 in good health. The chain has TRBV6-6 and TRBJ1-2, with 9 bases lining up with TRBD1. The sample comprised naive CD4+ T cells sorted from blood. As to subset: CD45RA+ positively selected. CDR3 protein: CASSSLTVGTGNGYTF. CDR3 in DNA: TGTGCCAGCAGTTCCCTAACGGTAGGGACAGGGAATGGCTACACCTTC.